This TCR beta chain was recovered during a study of T-cell memory formation after mild COVID-19. Study at large: TCR clusters were largely donor specific. General study points: Clones that contracted from day 15 to 85 were balanced CD4/CD8, while later expanders leaned CD4+. Among CD4+ contracting clones, most were CM and EM, and CD8+ ones EMRA.

In this sample, this clonotype turned up a few times. As yet, its antigen is unknown. Constant-segment primers served in 5'RACE that generated TCR alpha and TCR beta cDNA libraries bearing sample barcodes and UMIs. TCRdb independently ran MiXCR on the 5' RACE reads; one entry per CDR3 protein. The sample yields hundreds of thousands of distinct CDR3 sequences, under 15% seen once. The CDR3 consists of 16 residues. Germline CDR1 reads KGHSH; CDR2 reads LQKENI. The V end was cut by 3 bases, the J end by 3 bases, with 12 bases between. The chain employs TRBV18 and TRBJ2-6, with D unclear. The clonotype originates from a young man who had mild COVID-19 (a few samples of this study predate the infection). Cell type and time point are not known. The specimen sequenced was PBMCs or a T cell subset sorted from them (not recorded which). The CDR3: CASSPKGSDGANVLTF. The CDR3 coding sequence is TGTGCCAGCTCACCTAAGGGATCGGATGGGGCCAACGTCCTGACTTTC.